Sequencing of this T cell receptor (beta chain) was carried out in a study of vaccination and CD4 T cells after COVID-19. Study overall: A vaccine, either BNT162b2 or mRNA-1273, was given to participants in two doses.

The CDR3 is made up of 14 amino acids. Trimming cost V 1 base and J 3 bases; bases outside gene matches: 3. The treatment here: roughly 10-day PBMC culture with coronavirus spike peptide pools or control peptides (ViraFEST assay). This clonotype was observed a few times. Its specificity is not known. Study findings and constraints: Median numbers of SARS-CoV-2-reactive clonotypes increased from 21 to 38 (not a significant change). Median approximately 90% of reactive clones detected in convalescent patients emerged only post-vaccination.

The Oncomine TCR Beta short-read assay generated sequence data from the DNA of cultured CD4+ T cells. Via MiXCR, TCRdb re-called the PCR reads, giving one row per CDR3 protein. The table includes about 14,000 distinct CDR3 sequences, approximately 60% detected once. The TCR originated in a human donor who had recovered from COVID-19. Sample: CD4+ T cells from blood, cultured in vitro. This chain uses TRBV5-3 with TRBJ2-5, with TRBD1 identical over 7 bases. TRBV5-3 is labeled an ORF, and its function is uncertain. The DNA for the CDR3 is TGTGCCAGAAGCTTGTTCCAGGGGGAAGAGACCCAGTACTTC. Amino acids: CARSLFQGEETQYF.